The rows below give T cell receptor beta chains drawn from one sample of a study of T-cell memory formation after mild COVID-19. A single record per CDR3 protein comes from TCRdb applying MiXCR to the 5' RACE reads. The sample records around 390,000 distinct CDR3 sequences, roughly 15% being singletons. The specimen was PBMCs or a T cell subset sorted from them (not recorded which). The receptors shown here come from a man between 18 and 29 years old who had mild COVID-19 (a few samples of this study predate the infection). Cell type and time point are not known. The CDR3 runs from the conserved cysteine through the conserved F or W. The D gene is left open where the match is weak. Some rows mark clone size as missing; the rest say once, few, many or name a class of expanded clone.

cdr3_nt,cdr3_aa,v_call,clone_size,d_call,j_call
TGCGCCAGCAGCTTGCAGTCCACCTACACTGAAGCTTTCTTT,CASSLQSTYTEAFF,TRBV5-1,NA,NA,TRBJ1-1
TGCAGCGTTGAAATAGCGGACGGTAACTATGGCTACACCTTC,CSVEIADGNYGYTF,TRBV29-1,NA,NA,TRBJ1-2
TGCGCCAGCAGTCAGACCCACACCGGGGAGCTGTTTTTT,CASSQTHTGELFF,TRBV5-1,few,NA,TRBJ2-2
TGTGCCAGCTCTGGGTCTCGGCGGGGAACGGATTCACCCCTCCACTTT,CASSGSRRGTDSPLHF,TRBV18,NA,NA,TRBJ1-6
TGCGCCAGCAGCCAAGAGGGGGTAGGGGGCGGGGAGCTGTTTTTT,CASSQEGVGGGELFF,TRBV4-3,once,NA,TRBJ2-2
TGCGCCAGCAGCGGAGGGACTCTCAGTGAGACCCAGTACTTC,CASSGGTLSETQYF,TRBV5-1,few,NA,TRBJ2-5
TGTGCCAGCACCCAGACAGGGTCGGGCTATGGCTACACCTTC,CASTQTGSGYGYTF,TRBV9,NA,TRBD1,TRBJ1-2
TGTGCCAGCAGCTACCGGGACAGCGTTCTGAATACGCAGTATTTT,CASSYRDSVLNTQYF,TRBV11-2,NA,TRBD1,TRBJ2-3
TGTGCCAGCAGGAGAACAGGGGGAGATCGCTACACCTTC,CASRRTGGDRYTF,TRBV7-9,few,TRBD1,TRBJ1-2
TGTGCCAGCAGCCAAACTAGCGGGGTAGATACGCAGTATTTT,CASSQTSGVDTQYF,TRBV3-1,few,TRBD2,TRBJ2-3
TGTGCCACCAGCCCTGGACTAGCGGGCCAAGAGACCCAGTACTTC,CATSPGLAGQETQYF,TRBV15,many,TRBD2,TRBJ2-5
TGTGCCAGCAGTGGGGGACAGGGGAATTCACCCCTCCACTTT,CASSGGQGNSPLHF,TRBV2,few,TRBD1,TRBJ1-6
TGTGCCAGCAGTTTCGACCGGACAGGGTCTATCAATGAGCAGTTCTTC,CASSFDRTGSINEQFF,TRBV6-5,few,TRBD1,TRBJ2-1
TGCGCCAGCAGCCCTGGCGGCAGGGGGCGCAACACTGAAGCTTTCTTT,CASSPGGRGRNTEAFF,TRBV4-3,few,TRBD1,TRBJ1-1
TGTGCCAGCAGCCCCTGGGGGCTAGGGGAGCTGTTTTTT,CASSPWGLGELFF,TRBV7-9,few,NA,TRBJ2-2
TGCGCCAGCAGCCGGACAGGGGCCGGAAACACCATATATTTT,CASSRTGAGNTIYF,TRBV4-1,once,TRBD1,TRBJ1-3
TGTGCCAGCAGCTCCACCGGGGGATACGAGCAGTACTTC,CASSSTGGYEQYF,TRBV7-9,many,NA,TRBJ2-7
TGTGCCAGCAGCTTTGCTAGCGGGGCTGAGACCCAGTACTTC,CASSFASGAETQYF,TRBV7-2,few,TRBD2,TRBJ2-5
TGTGCCAGCAGTTTTCCCGGGACAGGGGCCGCCAAAAACATTCAGTACTTC,CASSFPGTGAAKNIQYF,TRBV28,NA,TRBD1,TRBJ2-4
TGTGCCAGCAGTTTAAGACAGGCTAACTACAATGAGCAGTTCTTC,CASSLRQANYNEQFF,TRBV12-3/TRBV12-4,few,NA,TRBJ2-1
TGCGCCAGCAGCCAAACAGTTGCAGAGTACAATTCACCCCTCCACTTT,CASSQTVAEYNSPLHF,TRBV4-1,few,NA,TRBJ1-6
TGTGCCAGCTCACCAGGAACGGCAGGGGGCATGAATACGCAGTATTTT,CASSPGTAGGMNTQYF,TRBV18,NA,TRBD1,TRBJ2-3
TGTGCCAGCAGCCGTGAGCGGGGCACAGATACGCAGTATTTT,CASSRERGTDTQYF,TRBV7-8,few,NA,TRBJ2-3
TGCAGTGCCTTAGACAGGGGGCTAGGAGGCTACACCTTC,CSALDRGLGGYTF,TRBV20-1,few,TRBD1,TRBJ1-2
TGTGCCAGCAGTGATTCGTTCAGGAGCTACAATGAGCAGTTCTTC,CASSDSFRSYNEQFF,TRBV2,few,NA,TRBJ2-1
TGTGCCAGCAGCGCCGGGGACAGGCCGAATCAGCCCCAGCATTTT,CASSAGDRPNQPQHF,TRBV6-5,NA,TRBD1,TRBJ1-5
TGTGCCAGCAGCTTGGGACATACGGTCACTGAAGCTTTCTTT,CASSLGHTVTEAFF,TRBV5-6,NA,NA,TRBJ1-1
TGTGCCAGCCAAACACAGGGGCATGAAGCTTTCTTT,CASQTQGHEAFF,TRBV7-9,few,TRBD1,TRBJ1-1
TGCAGCGTTGGGGCTTCCCTTCGGGAGCAGTTCTTC,CSVGASLREQFF,TRBV29-1,few,NA,TRBJ2-1
TGTGCCAGCAGTTACTCGATATCGAACACTGAAGCTTTCTTT,CASSYSISNTEAFF,TRBV6-5,once,NA,TRBJ1-1
TGTGCCAGCAGCTCTCCAGGGGGCGACGCTGGCTACACCTTC,CASSSPGGDAGYTF,TRBV7-9,NA,TRBD1,TRBJ1-2
TGCAGTGCTAGAGGACCGGGTTACACAGATACGCAGTATTTT,CSARGPGYTDTQYF,TRBV20-1,few,NA,TRBJ2-3
TGCGCCAGCAGCTTGGAGGTCCAGGGTGGCCAGTACTTC,CASSLEVQGGQYF,TRBV5-1,NA,NA,TRBJ2-5
TGTGCCAGCAGCTTAGGATCCAGGGGAGATACGCAGTATTTT,CASSLGSRGDTQYF,TRBV7-2,many,NA,TRBJ2-3
TGCGCCAGCAGCCAAGAGAACATGAACACTGAAGCTTTCTTT,CASSQENMNTEAFF,TRBV4-3,many,NA,TRBJ1-1
TGTGCCAGCAGCTCACAGGAAACAGGAACAGATACGCAGTATTTT,CASSSQETGTDTQYF,TRBV11-3,NA,NA,TRBJ2-3
TGCAGTGCTAGCTCTGACAGGGAGAGATCACCCCTCCACTTT,CSASSDRERSPLHF,TRBV20-1,few,TRBD1,TRBJ1-6
TGTGCCAGCAGTGGTACCGGAGGGGGCGGCGAGCAGTACTTC,CASSGTGGGGEQYF,TRBV27,few,NA,TRBJ2-7
TGCGCCAGCAGCCAAGCTCCTTTGGACAGGGTTGATGGCTACACCTTC,CASSQAPLDRVDGYTF,TRBV4-1,few,TRBD1,TRBJ1-2
TGCGCCAGCAGCTCCCCGGCGGACGAGACCCAGTACTTC,CASSSPADETQYF,TRBV5-1,few,NA,TRBJ2-5
TGCGCCAGCGGAGCCGGCAGCGGGGGAAACACAGATACGCAGTATTTT,CASGAGSGGNTDTQYF,TRBV5-1,NA,TRBD2,TRBJ2-3
TGTGCCAGCAGCCCACCCCCCCACGACCTCCTTCAGATCAATCAGCCCCAGCATTTT,CASSPPPHDLLQINQPQHF,TRBV7-8,few,NA,TRBJ1-5
TGCGCCAGCAGCTTGGCCCAGAGGAGGGCCACAGATACGCAGTATTTT,CASSLAQRRATDTQYF,TRBV5-1,NA,NA,TRBJ2-3
TGTGCCAGCAGCTTAATGGCGGGGGGGCCGAATGAGCAGTTCTTC,CASSLMAGGPNEQFF,TRBV11-2,NA,TRBD2,TRBJ2-1
TGCAGTGCTATCCGGGACCTAGGGCGGGGTGAAGCTTTCTTT,CSAIRDLGRGEAFF,TRBV20-1,few,NA,TRBJ1-1
TGCGCCAGCAGCTTCTCGGGGGAAAACATTCAGTACTTC,CASSFSGENIQYF,TRBV5-1,few,NA,TRBJ2-4
TGCGCCAGCAGCCAACGATCACAGGGGGCCTCCCAGTACTTC,CASSQRSQGASQYF,TRBV4-1,few,TRBD1,TRBJ2-7
TGCGCCAGCAGCTTGTTGTGGGCAGGGAACACCGGGGAGCTGTTTTTT,CASSLLWAGNTGELFF,TRBV5-1,many,NA,TRBJ2-2
TGTGCCAGCAGGAAGCTTAGGGCAGGCACAGATACGCAGTATTTT,CASRKLRAGTDTQYF,TRBV7-9,few,NA,TRBJ2-3
TGTGCCAGCAGTTACGGCCAAGCAGATACGCAGTATTTT,CASSYGQADTQYF,TRBV6-5,NA,NA,TRBJ2-3
TGTGCCTGGAGCCCACAGACAGGGTACGAGCAGTACTTC,CAWSPQTGYEQYF,TRBV30,few,TRBD1,TRBJ2-7
TGTGCCCATGAACCGATTGAGACCCAGTACTTC,CAHEPIETQYF,TRBV7-9,NA,NA,TRBJ2-5